This TCR beta chain was found in a study of T cells in Graves' hyperthyroidism and ophthalmopathy. This clonotype was seen ten or more times. Patients aged 18 to 65 had newly diagnosed hyperthyroidism that had lasted under 2 months. The CDR3 totals 16 residues. J was trimmed by 4 bases and V by 6 bases; bases with no gene match: 8. The V gene's germline CDR1 is LNHDA and CDR2 SQIVND (reference sequence). TCR beta CDR3 sequences were amplified from RNA transcripts. A set of HTBI primers served as the primers for a first-round RT-PCR of the TCR CDR3. TCRdb re-analysed the multiplex PCR reads in MiXCR, keeping a single row per CDR3 protein. The sample contains 600,000 to 800,000 distinct CDR3 sequences, just over 35% of which appear only once.

The J gene is TRBJ1-5, the V gene TRBV19; 11 nucleotides agree with TRBD1. This TCR was sampled from a woman in her thirties or forties with Graves' hyperthyroidism. Specimen: blood. The CDR3 is CASSLNRDRGNQPQHF. The CDR3 bases are TGTGCCAGTAGCTTGAACCGGGACAGGGGGAATCAGCCCCAGCATTTT.